The clone carrying this T cell receptor beta chain came up many times. Its specificity is unknown. Breast cancer patients provided tissue from their axillary draining lymph nodes. Germline loops: CDR1 KGHDR, CDR2 SFDVKD. CDR3 size: 14 residues. V lost 4 bases and J 0 bases, leaving 3 bases between the germline ends. These data originate in a study of breast tumors, draining lymph nodes, adjacent tissues. General study points: Compared with lymph nodes, tumors were less diverse; compared with nontumor tissue, more. Tumor T cell lymph node origin was a supported hypothesis, not proven. Compared with basal-like, luminal-like tumors shared significantly more repertoire with nontumor tissue.

TCRdb reprocessed the multiplex PCR reads via MiXCR and lists one record per CDR3 protein. The sample yields some 230,000 distinct CDR3 sequences, less than 45% seen once. This TCR derives from a female donor with breast cancer. Some clones in this sample may be carry-over from other donors' samples. The J gene is TRBJ2-6, the V gene TRBV24-1; D is undetermined. Material: axillary lymph node tissue. The CDR3: CATSENSGANVLTF. The CDR3 coding sequence is TGTGCCACCAGTGAGAACTCTGGGGCCAACGTCCTGACTTTC.